This is a list of T cell receptor beta chains from one sample in a study of T cell repertoires in breast cancer. Each CDR3 protein is one row after TCRdb ran MiXCR on the emulsion pairing reads. The sample shows about 40,000 distinct CDR3 sequences, 45% to 50% of them seen only once. The sample was CD8+ T cells. The receptor set was obtained from a pool of human donors with breast cancer or a healthy control (not recorded which). Each CDR3 is given with its conserved first and last residue. A D gene is named only where the DNA matches it firmly. Clone size, where shown, is once, few, many, or a class for clones that have expanded.

>TRBD2|TRBV3-1|TRBJ2-3|.
CASSIPQAGVDTQYF
TGTGCCAGCAGTATTCCCCAGGCGGGGGTGGATACGCAGTATTTT
>TRBD1|TRBV12-3/TRBV12-4|TRBJ2-3|few
CASSSPGQGAGTDTQYF
TGTGCCAGCAGTAGTCCGGGACAGGGGGCTGGCACAGATACGCAGTATTTT
>.|TRBV7-6|TRBJ2-7|few
CASSLVVTSSWQYF
TGTGCCAGCAGCTTAGTAGTTACTAGCTCATGGCAGTACTTC
>.|TRBV6-2/TRBV6-3|TRBJ2-1|.
CASSFSGKNLAPHNGQFF
TGTGCCAGCAGCTTCTCCGGGAAGAATCTAGCGCCGCACAATGGGCAGTTCTTC
>.|TRBV6-1|TRBJ2-3|.
CASMRDGTDTQYF
TGTGCCAGCATGAGGGACGGCACAGATACGCAGTATTTT
>TRBD2|TRBV2|TRBJ2-1|.
CASRPQPGLAGFGNEQFF
TGTGCCAGCAGGCCCCAGCCGGGGCTAGCGGGGTTCGGCAATGAGCAGTTCTTC
>.|TRBV5-4|TRBJ2-3|.
CASSFRGTQYF
TGTGCCAGCAGCTTCAGGGGTACGCAGTATTTT
>.|TRBV6-1|TRBJ1-2|few
CASRGPIMAGYTF
TGTGCCAGCAGGGGCCCCATCATGGCCGGCTACACCTTC
>TRBD2|TRBV4-1|TRBJ2-7|.
CASSQAVAGTSYEQYF
TGCGCCAGCAGCCAAGCGGTAGCGGGGACGTCCTACGAGCAGTACTTC
>.|TRBV7-2|TRBJ2-5|few
CASSLDETQYF
TGTGCCAGCAGCTTAGATGAGACCCAGTACTTC
>.|TRBV9|TRBJ2-1|.
CASSVDPATYNEQFF
TGTGCCAGCAGCGTAGATCCGGCTACCTACAATGAGCAGTTCTTC
>.|TRBV4-1|TRBJ2-3|.
CASSQEGKDFSTDTQYF
TGCGCCAGCAGCCAAGAAGGAAAGGACTTTAGCACAGATACGCAGTATTTT
>.|TRBV28|TRBJ1-1|once
CTSSLVVGTEAFF
TGTACCAGCAGTTTAGTCGTGGGCACTGAAGCTTTCTTT
>TRBD2|TRBV7-2|TRBJ2-3|.
CASSGRVLAGGTSTDTQYF
TGTGCCAGCAGCGGCAGGGTTCTAGCGGGAGGCACAAGCACAGATACGCAGTATTTT
>.|TRBV6-2/TRBV6-3|TRBJ2-7|.
CASSPLGDFYEQYF
TGTGCCAGCAGTCCCCTTGGAGATTTCTACGAGCAGTACTTC
>TRBD2|TRBV11-2|TRBJ2-1|.
CASSVGGGLADLGQFF
TGTGCCAGCAGCGTCGGAGGAGGACTAGCGGACTTGGGGCAGTTCTTC
>.|TRBV15|TRBJ2-3|.
CATSVPSTSTDTQYF
TGTGCCACCAGTGTGCCGAGTACTAGCACAGATACGCAGTATTTT
>.|TRBV19|TRBJ1-1|.
CASSILGTAEAFF
TGTGCCAGTAGTATATTGGGGACCGCTGAAGCTTTCTTT
>TRBD2|TRBV11-1|TRBJ2-1|few
CASSPPGGRTRNEQFF
TGTGCCAGCAGCCCCCCAGGCGGGAGGACCCGCAATGAGCAGTTCTTC
>.|TRBV7-3|TRBJ2-5|.
CASSLSCRPQETQYF
TGTGCCAGCAGCTTATCGTGCAGGCCCCAAGAGACCCAGTACTTC
>.|TRBV29-1|TRBJ2-3|.
CSVEGPRRYF
TGCAGCGTTGAAGGTCCCCGTAGGTATTTT
>.|TRBV19|TRBJ2-7|once
CASSIQPEVVTEQYF
TGTGCCAGTAGTATTCAGCCAGAAGTCGTAACCGAGCAGTACTTC
>TRBD1|TRBV15|TRBJ2-3|.
CATSRGGTGEDTQYF
TGTGCCACCAGCAGAGGAGGGACAGGGGAAGATACGCAGTATTTT
>.|TRBV7-6|TRBJ2-2|.
CASSLVDTGELFF
TGTGCCAGCAGCTTGGTAGACACCGGGGAGCTGTTTTTT
>.|TRBV7-2|TRBJ2-1|.
CASSLVSYNEQFF
TGTGCCAGCAGCTTAGTTTCCTACAATGAGCAGTTCTTC
>TRBD2|TRBV2|TRBJ2-3|few
CASLDWREGPADTQYF
TGTGCCAGTTTGGATTGGCGGGAGGGCCCTGCAGATACGCAGTATTTT
>.|TRBV30|TRBJ2-1|.
CAWSVLVRNEQFF
TGTGCCTGGAGTGTATTGGTTAGGAATGAGCAGTTCTTC
>.|TRBV5-1|TRBJ2-7|once
CASSLIPTRGEQYF
TGCGCCAGCTCGCTTATCCCCACCCGGGGCGAGCAGTACTTC
>.|TRBV2|TRBJ2-3|.
CASSFTDTQYF
TGTGCCAGCAGTTTTACAGATACGCAGTACTTT
>.|TRBV3-1|TRBJ1-1|.
CASSQRDTEAFF
TGTGCCAGCAGCCAAAGGGACACTGAAGCTTTCTTT
>.|TRBV7-9|TRBJ2-7|.
CASSSLVEYYEQYF
TGTGCCAGCAGCTCCCTAGTAGAGTACTACGAGCAGTACTTC
>TRBD1|TRBV6-1|TRBJ2-7|few
CASSLGRTGNEQYF
TGTGCCAGCAGTCTGGGTAGGACAGGGAACGAGCAGTACTTC
>TRBD1|TRBV5-4|TRBJ1-2|once
CASSFSGGYGYTF
TGTGCCAGCAGCTTCTCAGGGGGCTATGGCTACACCTTC
>.|TRBV7-3|TRBJ2-1|.
CASSLIGGIYNEQFF
TGTGCCAGCAGCTTAATAGGGGGGATTTACAATGAGCAGTTCTTC
>TRBD2|TRBV20-1|TRBJ2-1|.
CSARGLSGGNYNEQFF
TGCAGTGCTAGAGGGCTTAGCGGGGGAAACTACAATGAGCAGTTCTTC
>.|TRBV20-1|TRBJ1-1|many
CSASRRQAFGKAFF
TGCAGTGCTAGTAGGCGGCAGGCCTTCGGTAAAGCTTTCTTT
>.|TRBV29-1|TRBJ1-2|few
CSVVGARHGYTF
TGCAGCGTTGTAGGGGCTCGACATGGCTACACCTTC
>.|TRBV3-1|TRBJ1-1|.
CASSQVTGNTEAFF
TGTGCCAGCAGCCAGGTTACAGGGAACACTGAAGCTTTCTTT
>.|TRBV28|TRBJ1-6|.
CASSLPKLGSPLHF
TGTGCCAGCAGTCTGCCTAAACTCGGTTCACCCCTCCACTTT
>.|TRBV6-4|TRBJ1-5|.
CASSDGRLVTNQPQHF
TGTGCCAGCAGTGACGGGCGGCTGGTAACCAATCAGCCCCAGCATTTT
>.|TRBV6-8|TRBJ1-1|.
CASSYSTWEAEAFF
TGTGCCAGCAGTTACTCGACTTGGGAGGCTGAAGCTTTCTTT
>.|TRBV20-1|TRBJ1-6|once
CSAGGAGNPPLHF
TGCAGTGCAGGTGGGGCGGGGAATCCACCCCTCCACTTT
>TRBD2|TRBV20-1|TRBJ2-7|.
CSASGLAGASYEQYF
TGCAGTGCTTCGGGACTAGCGGGAGCGAGCTACGAGCAGTACTTC
>.|TRBV28|TRBJ1-4|.
CASSFGAHEKLFF
TGTGCCAGCAGTTTTGGGGCACATGAAAAACTGTTTTTT
>.|TRBV19|TRBJ1-1|.
CASSPEPWGTEAFF
TGTGCCAGTAGTCCTGAACCCTGGGGGACTGAAGCTTTCTTT
>.|TRBV20-1|TRBJ2-1|few
CSATRGAGMYEQFF
TGCAGTGCTACCCGGGGGGCCGGAATGTATGAGCAGTTCTTC
>.|TRBV2|TRBJ2-7|once
CASKQGPTYEQYF
TGTGCCAGCAAGCAGGGGCCAACCTACGAGCAGTACTTC
>TRBD1|TRBV12-3/TRBV12-4|TRBJ1-1|.
CASRPGGGSRTEAFF
TGTGCCAGCAGGCCAGGGGGCGGGAGTAGGACTGAAGCTTTCTTT
>.|TRBV7-9|TRBJ1-3|.
CASSSDQGTSSGNTIYF
TGTGCCAGCAGTTCAGATCAGGGCACAAGCTCTGGAAACACCATATATTTT
>.|TRBV20-1|TRBJ2-7|.
CSAETLSSYEQYF
TGCAGTGCTGAGACACTCAGCTCCTACGAGCAGTACTTC
>.|TRBV6-1|TRBJ2-7|many
CASGKEYRVAYEQYF
TGTGCCAGCGGCAAGGAGTACAGGGTAGCTTACGAGCAGTACTTC
>.|TRBV2|TRBJ1-1|.
CASRSQGNTEAFF
TGTGCCAGCAGGTCACAGGGGAACACTGAAGCTTTCTTT